The 24 T cell receptor beta chains in this list originate from one sample, sequenced in a study of cytomegalovirus exposure and HLA in healthy donors. The PCR used 60 Vbeta and 13 Jbeta primers. Assay: immunoSEQ multiplex PCR; the TCRdb copy retains only in-frame clones and omits some. The sample includes 80,000 to 95,000 clones, 84% seen only once; the top ten take around 5.6%. The sequenced sample was PBMCs. These receptors were obtained from a woman under 30 in good health and CMV-seropositive.

The chain combines TRBV28 with TRBJ1-5; 7 bases match TRBD1. This CDR3 has 17 amino acids. J lost 0 bases, V lost 3 bases, and 8 bases had no gene match. Germline V CDR1 and CDR2: MDHEN, SYDVKM. The CDR3 DNA sequence: TGTGCCAGCAGTTTGCCCACTTGGGACAGTAGCAATCAGCCCCAGCATTTT. Protein product: CASSLPTWDSSNQPQHF.

The CDR3 DNA reads TGCGCCAGCAGCTTGGATTTCGCGGGTGGAAACACCATATATTTT. This encodes CASSLDFAGGNTIYF. V usage is TRBV5-1 and J usage is TRBJ1-3; no clear D. Germline CDR1 is SGHRS and CDR2 is YFSETQ. V was shortened by 0 bases and J by 3 bases, with 10 bases between the two germline ends. CDR3 length: 15 residues.

The chain employs TRBV4-1 and TRBJ1-5; possible D gene TRBD1, 5 bases. Trimming cost V 8 bases and J 3 bases, with 20 bases left between them. The CDR3 spans 16 residues. Germline CDR1 and CDR2: MGHRA and YSYEKL. CDR3 region: CASGPRAGGINQPQHF. CDR3 DNA: TGCGCCAGCGGACCCAGGGCGGGAGGTATCAATCAGCCCCAGCATTTT.

The genes are TRBV18 and TRBJ1-6, with TRBD1 as a possible D gene (6 bases). Germline CDR1 KGHSH, CDR2 LQKENI. This CDR3 has 15 amino acids. V was shortened by 6 bases and J by 7 bases, with 16 bases between the two germline ends. In nucleotides, the CDR3 is TGTGCCAGCTCCCCAGATGCACAGGGCAATTCACCCCTCCACTTT. Its translation: CASSPDAQGNSPLHF.

The V gene is TRBV27, the J gene TRBJ1-2, with 8 positions matching TRBD1. Germline V CDR1 and CDR2: MNHEY, SMNVEV (reference sequence). This CDR3 contains 17 residues. V gave up 6 bases and J gave up 3 bases; unmatched junction bases: 15. The CDR3 DNA sequence: TGTGCCAGCAGCCGGCACAGGGGGGTAGGGCTGGACTATGGCTACACCTTC. Encoded protein: CASSRHRGVGLDYGYTF.

Remarks on this clone: The CDR3 does not end in the conserved phenylalanine or tryptophan, so this is likely a read error. The DNA is omitted, as the CDR3 cannot be located on it reliably, and the CDR3 follows TCRdb's listing. The chain is built from TRBV20-1 and TRBJ2-7; the table's D call TRBD1 went unverified against the DNA. Per germline, CDR1 DFQATT and CDR2 SNEGSKA (reference sequence). The CDR3 is made up of 11 amino acids, end residues included. CDR3 protein: CSARDYNRVLP.

The chain is built from TRBV6-1 and TRBJ2-1; 10 positions agree with TRBD2. Germline V gene lookup returns CDR1 MNHNS and CDR2 SASEGT. CDR3 length: 15 residues. Trimming at V came to 6 bases and at J to 4 bases, leaving 6 bases not matched to a gene. The CDR3 reads CASRSSGSGYNEQFF. Here the CDR3 DNA reads TGTGCCAGCAGATCTAGCGGGAGCGGGTACAATGAGCAGTTCTTC.

The chain combines TRBV18 with TRBJ1-1; tentative D call: TRBD1 (5 bases). The CDR3 is made up of 14 amino acids. V was pared by 6 bases and J by 0 bases, with 11 bases between. Germline V gene lookup returns CDR1 KGHSH and CDR2 LQKENI. The CDR3 DNA reads TGTGCCAGCTCGCAGACAGTCATGAACACTGAAGCTTTCTTT. It is translated as CASSQTVMNTEAFF.

This rearrangement joins TRBV6-1 to TRBJ2-1; TRBD2 matches 10 bases. The CDR3 contains 13 residues. The J segment lost 7 bases and the V segment lost 8 bases, leaving 5 bases of the junction unmatched. CDR1 is MNHNS, CDR2 SASEGT, per germline. The CDR3 loop reads CASRLAGGNEQFF. CDR3 sequence (DNA): TGTGCCAGCCGACTAGCGGGCGGGAATGAGCAGTTCTTC.

The chain carries TRBV11-2 and TRBJ2-5; D gene unclear. Germline V gives CDR1 SGHAT, CDR2 FQNNGV. V lost 3 bases to trimming and J lost 5 bases, with 7 bases between them. The CDR3 is made up of 12 amino acids. In DNA form, the CDR3 reads TGTGCCAGCAGCTTTGTCGGGGAGACCCAGTACTTC. Amino acid sequence: CASSFVGETQYF.

The chain carries TRBV28 and TRBJ2-7; TRBD2 might be the D (6 bases). V shed 6 bases and J shed 3 bases, with 15 bases lying between them. In germline, CDR1 is MDHEN, CDR2 SYDVKM. CDR3 length: 14 residues. CDR3 bases: TGTGCCAGCAGCCCTACTGGGGGGTTCTACGAGCAGTACTTC. This sequence encodes CASSPTGGFYEQYF.

The chain is built from TRBV7-9 and TRBJ1-5; TRBD1 might be the D (6 bases). The germline V gene has CDR1 SEHNR and CDR2 FQNEAQ (reference sequence). The CDR3 is made up of 15 amino acids. The V and J ends lost 1 base and 6 bases respectively, with 13 bases between them. Here the CDR3 reads CASSLGGGGFQPQHF. As DNA, the CDR3 is TGTGCCAGCAGCTTAGGGGGAGGGGGGTTTCAGCCCCAGCATTTT. The whole variable domain, filled in from reference TRBV7-9 and TRBJ1-5, reads DTGVSQNPRHKITKRGQNVTFRCDPISEHNRLYWYRQTLGQGPEFLTYFQNEAQLEKSRLLSDRFSAERPKGSFSTLEIQRTEQGDSAMYLCASSLGGGGFQPQHFGDGTRLSIL.

The chain joins TRBV7-8 to TRBJ2-2, with a weak D call TRBD1 (5 bases). With 3 bases removed from V and 6 bases from J, the gap between germline ends came to 32 bases. Germline V gene lookup returns CDR1 SGHVS and CDR2 FQNEAQ. The CDR3 has 21 amino acids. The DNA of the CDR3 is TGTGCCAGCAGCTTTTATCGACCCCTAGTATCTAATCAGGGTTCATCCGGGGAGCTGTTTTTT. This translates into CASSFYRPLVSNQGSSGELFF.

The rearrangement joins TRBV7-6 to TRBJ2-7; perhaps TRBD2 as D (5 bases). This CDR3 has 14 residues. V was trimmed by 3 bases and J by 0 bases, leaving 9 bases between them. Germline V gene data show CDR1 as SGHVS and CDR2 as FNYEAQ. CDR3: CASSFGGPSYEQYF. The CDR3 region has the DNA TGTGCCAGCAGCTTCGGCGGGCCCTCCTACGAGCAGTACTTC.

The V gene is TRBV14, the J gene TRBJ2-5; D gene uncertain. The CDR3 is 12 amino acids. The germline V gene encodes CDR1 SGHDN and CDR2 FVKESK. The V end was cut by 1 base, the J end by 2 bases, with 2 bases between. The CDR3 reads CASSQAQETQYF. The CDR3 DNA reads as TGTGCCAGCAGCCAAGCGCAAGAGACCCAGTACTTC.

The V and J genes are TRBV4-1 and TRBJ2-2; D might be TRBD2 (5 bases). The CDR3 contains 14 residues. The V and J ends lost 4 bases and 5 bases respectively, with 11 bases between them. From germline, CDR1 is MGHRA and CDR2 YSYEKL. The CDR3 DNA reads TGCGCCAGCAGCCTCCCCTGGGAGACCGGGGAGCTGTTTTTT. Translated: CASSLPWETGELFF.

V is TRBV6-1 and J is TRBJ1-4, with unresolved D. V lost 2 bases to trimming and J lost 4 bases, with 14 bases between them. CDR1 is MNHNS and CDR2 is SASEGT in the germline V gene. There are 16 residues in the CDR3. CDR3 DNA: TGTGCCAGCAGTGAATCCCTGGGCAGGTATAATGAAAAACTGTTTTTT. Translation: CASSESLGRYNEKLFF.

The V gene is TRBV5-4, the J gene TRBJ2-3; 7 bases fit TRBD1. V lost 3 bases and J lost 4; bases outside the gene matches: 8. Germline V gives CDR1 SGHNT, CDR2 YYREEE (reference sequence). The CDR3 is 15 residues long. In DNA, the CDR3 is TGTGCCAGCAGCTCATACGACAGGGTCCCAGATACGCAGTATTTT. Its protein product is CASSSYDRVPDTQYF.

The chain recombines TRBV5-1 with TRBJ2-6; possibly TRBD1 for D (5 bases). The CDR3 covers 17 residues. Germline lookup yields CDR1 SGHRS and CDR2 YFSETQ. The germline V and J ends were trimmed by 1 base and 0 bases, with 11 bases remaining between them. The DNA of the CDR3 is TGCGCCAGCAGCTTGCAGGCTCAGGGCTCTGGGGCCAACGTCCTGACTTTC. This translates into CASSLQAQGSGANVLTF. The full variable domain, completed using reference TRBV5-1 and TRBJ2-6, is KAGVTQTPRYLIKTRGQQVTLSCSPISGHRSVSWYQQTPGQGLQFLFEYFSETQRNKGNFPGRFSGRQFSNSRSEMNVSTLELGDSALYLCASSLQAQGSGANVLTFGAGSRLTVL.

This clone was seen a single time. The chain carries TRBV7-9 and TRBJ2-7; no reliable D call. The CDR3 runs 12 residues. CDR1 is SEHNR, CDR2 FQNEAQ, per germline (reference sequence). V was clipped by 8 bases and J by 2 bases, with 10 bases between them. CDR3 DNA sequence: TGTGCCAGCTGGGCAACCCCCTACGAGCAGTACTTC. Its translation is CASWATPYEQYF.

This clone appeared a single time. The chain joins TRBV20-1 to TRBJ2-7, with unresolved D. Between the trimmed V and J ends, which lost 0 bases and 6 bases, there was a span of 6 bases. Germline loops: CDR1 DFQATT, CDR2 SNEGSKA (reference sequence). The CDR3 runs to 11 residues. This CDR3 is CSAREASEQYF. The CDR3 bases are TGCAGTGCTAGAGAGGCCAGCGAGCAGTACTTC.

The genes are TRBV6-5 and TRBJ2-7; 12 positions match TRBD2. The CDR3 loop spans 15 amino acids. Germline V gives CDR1 MNHEY, CDR2 SVGAGI. V was clipped by 4 bases and J by 6 bases; unmatched bases: 7. CDR3 sequence (DNA): TGTGCCAGCAGTTCACTAGCGGGAGGAGGTGGCGAGCAGTACTTC. Translation gives CASSSLAGGGGEQYF.

This chain connects TRBV6-1 to TRBJ2-3; 15 bases match TRBD2. This CDR3 has 19 amino acids. CDR1 and CDR2 (germline): MNHNS, SASEGT. V dropped 2 bases and J dropped 0; count of bases not matched to a gene: 6. CDR3 loop: CASSERGLAGGLSTDTQYF. CDR3 DNA sequence: TGTGCCAGCAGTGAACGGGGACTAGCGGGGGGCCTAAGCACAGATACGCAGTATTTT.

This chain connects TRBV10-3 to TRBJ2-1; TRBD2 matches at 7 bases. CDR1 is ENHRY, CDR2 SYGVKD, per germline. The CDR3 extends over 14 amino acids. The junction had 8 bases not matched to a gene; V was cut back by 11 bases and J by 1 base. The CDR3 DNA is TGTGCCCTCGGTCAGGGAGGGTCCTACAATGAGCAGTTCTTC. Encoded protein: CALGQGGSYNEQFF.